These 28 T cell receptor beta chains came from one sample sequenced in a study of blood T cell repertoires in COVID-19. Sequencing was performed with immunoSEQ multiplex PCR; in TCRdb, only in-frame clones are kept and a portion is missing. The sample lists 100,000 or so clones; 70% to 80% were seen once. Sequencing input: peripheral blood. These receptors were obtained from a human donor in a cohort sampled during active COVID-19.

This clone appeared a single time. At one boundary the junction diverges from the germline segment, which might be a read error. V and J are TRBV7-7 and TRBJ2-5, with D perhaps matching TRBD2 (5 bases). The germline CDR1 and CDR2 sequences are SSHAT and FNYEAQ (reference sequence). CDR3 length: 15 amino acids. The CDR3 protein is CASSLRRGSEETQYF. DNA for the CDR3: TGTGCTAGCAGCTTACGTCGTGGGAGCGAAGAGACCCAGTACTTC.

V and J are TRBV6-2 or TRBV6-3 and TRBJ2-5; maybe TRBD2 (5 bases). Trimming removed 0 bases from V and 1 base from J, with 12 bases in between. Germline CDR1 reads MNHEY; CDR2 reads SVGEGT. The CDR3 has 16 amino acids. The CDR3 DNA is TGTGCCAGCAGTTACTCGTACCGGGCGGGCCAAGAGACCCAGTACTTC. Its protein product is CASSYSYRAGQETQYF.

The J gene is TRBJ2-3, the V gene TRBV28, with 10 bases fitting TRBD2. In germline, CDR1 is MDHEN, CDR2 SYDVKM. This CDR3 region has 18 residues. Germline trimming cut 2 bases from V and 0 bases from J; bases unmatched to any gene: 8. DNA of the CDR3: TGTGCCAGCAGTTTAGGAGCGGGAGGGCCGTGGAGCACAGATACGCAGTATTTT. Encoded protein: CASSLGAGGPWSTDTQYF.

This clone appeared a few times. The chain combines TRBV7-9 with TRBJ1-4, with 8 bases fitting TRBD1. This CDR3 is 18 amino acids long. V was clipped by 5 bases and J by 3 bases; unmatched bases: 14. Germline CDR1 reads SEHNR; CDR2 reads FQNEAQ (reference sequence). The chain's CDR3 is CASSPGTGPPGANEKLFF. The CDR3 DNA follows: TGTGCCAGCAGCCCAGGGACAGGACCCCCCGGGGCTAATGAAAAACTGTTTTTT.

In DNA, the CDR3 is TGCGCCAGCAGCCAGAGGACAGGGACCACTGAAGCTTTCTTT. This encodes CASSQRTGTTEAFF. The chain employs TRBV4-3 and TRBJ1-1; TRBD1 agrees at 8 bases. The CDR3 extends over 14 amino acids. The germline V gene has CDR1 LGHNA and CDR2 YSLEER. Trimming removed 3 bases from V and 4 bases from J; junction bases left unmatched: 4.

The chain carries TRBV4-3 and TRBJ2-5; D remains unclear. V lost 1 base and J lost 1, with 7 bases in between. This CDR3 spans 14 amino acids. Germline V gene sequence: CDR1 LGHNA, CDR2 YSLEER. The chain's CDR3 is CASSQAPGQETQYF. CDR3 nucleotides: TGCGCCAGCAGCCAAGCTCCAGGCCAAGAGACCCAGTACTTC.

The chain is built from TRBV27 and TRBJ2-3; TRBD2 is a possible D gene (7 bases). V lost 2 bases and J lost 5, with 17 bases in between. The germline CDR1 and CDR2 sequences are MNHEY and SMNVEV (reference sequence). The CDR3 contains 16 residues. The CDR3 is CASSLRQGRALDTQYF. CDR3 bases: TGTGCCAGCAGTTTAAGGCAGGGGAGGGCCCTAGATACGCAGTATTTT.

The gene calls are TRBV18 and TRBJ1-1, with TRBD1 as a possible D gene (5 bases). Germline V gives CDR1 KGHSH, CDR2 LQKENI. This CDR3 has 13 residues. The V and J ends lost 5 bases and 1 base respectively, with 8 bases between them. CDR3 in DNA: TGTGCCAGCTCAGCGGACAAGAACACTGAAGCTTTCTTT. Translation: CASSADKNTEAFF. The full variable domain, with the rest looked up from reference TRBV18 and TRBJ1-1, is NAGVMQNPRHLVRRRGQEARLRCSPMKGHSHVYWYRQLPEEGLKFMVYLQKENIIDESGMPKERFSAEFPKEGPSILRIQQVVRGDSAAYFCASSADKNTEAFFGQGTRLTVV.

Turning to this clone: Other DNA sequences within the sample encode an identical CDR3. The chain is built from TRBV9 and TRBJ1-2; D might be TRBD1 (6 bases). The CDR3 sequence is 14 residues long. V lost 0 bases and J lost 5, with 11 bases in between. Germline-derived CDR1 and CDR2 are SGDLS and YYNGEE. In DNA form, the CDR3 reads TGTGCCAGCAGCGTAGGAACAGGGAGTTATGGCTACACCTTC. This translates into CASSVGTGSYGYTF. Supplemented by reference TRBV9 and TRBJ1-2, the full variable domain reads DSGVTQTPKHLITATGQRVTLRCSPRSGDLSVYWYQQSLDQGLQFLIQYYNGEERAKGNILERFSAQQFPDLHSELNLSSLELGDSALYFCASSVGTGSYGYTFGSGTRLTVV.

The chain recombines TRBV7-5 with TRBJ2-5; the table's D call, TRBD2, was not checked against the DNA. TRBV7-5 is recorded as a pseudogene. This CDR3 has 15 amino acids. This CDR3 reads CARSWKRLKVETQYF. The CDR3 DNA reads TGTGCCAGAAGCTGGAAGCGCCTCAAGGTGGAGACCCAGTACTTC.

CDR3 nucleotides: TGTGCCAGCGCCGCAGGGACTAGCGGGAGGGGGCCCTACAATGAGCAGTTCTTC. The encoded protein is CASAAGTSGRGPYNEQFF. The chain has TRBV11-2 and TRBJ2-1; TRBD2 matches at 16 bases. The CDR3 totals 18 residues. CDR1 is SGHAT, CDR2 FQNNGV, per germline. With 8 bases clipped from V and 2 bases from J, the junction kept 9 bases outside the gene matches.

The V and J genes are TRBV6-1 and TRBJ1-2; the match to TRBD1 covers 7 bases. The CDR3 has 13 amino acids. Germline lookup yields CDR1 MNHNS and CDR2 SASEGT. Germline trimming cut 2 bases from V and 4 bases from J; bases unmatched to any gene: 1. This CDR3 reads CASSERDSYGYTF. The CDR3 DNA is TGTGCCAGCAGTGAACGGGACAGCTATGGCTACACCTTC.

The J gene is TRBJ2-3, the V gene TRBV5-1; 11 nucleotides agree with TRBD2. The CDR3 extends over 16 amino acids. Germline V gene sequence: CDR1 SGHRS, CDR2 YFSETQ. V shed 4 bases, J shed 1 base, and the junction held 5 bases outside the gene matches. Here the CDR3 DNA reads TGCGCCAGCAGCCTGACTAGCGGGGTGGGCACAGATACGCAGTATTTT. Translated: CASSLTSGVGTDTQYF.

This clone came up once. The junction departs from germline at one end; a sequencing error may be responsible. V and J are TRBV29-1 and TRBJ2-2; the match to TRBD1 covers 9 bases. The CDR3 has 13 amino acids. CDR1 and CDR2 from the germline V gene are SQVTM and ANQGSEA. This CDR3 is CTVGDRVTGELFF. The CDR3 DNA reads TGCACCGTTGGGGACAGGGTCACCGGGGAGCTGTTTTTT.

The chain uses TRBV5-1 and TRBJ2-5, with 9 bases lining up with TRBD2. CDR1 is SGHRS and CDR2 is YFSETQ in the germline V gene. This CDR3 has 16 amino acids. The J segment lost 5 bases and the V segment lost 0 bases, leaving 8 bases of the junction unmatched. The CDR3 DNA follows: TGCGCCAGCAGCTTGGTTGGCGGGAGGGCTGGGGAGACCCAGTACTTC. Translation: CASSLVGGRAGETQYF. The whole variable domain, filled in from reference TRBV5-1 and TRBJ2-5, reads KAGVTQTPRYLIKTRGQQVTLSCSPISGHRSVSWYQQTPGQGLQFLFEYFSETQRNKGNFPGRFSGRQFSNSRSEMNVSTLELGDSALYLCASSLVGGRAGETQYFGPGTRLLVL.

The V call is TRBV25-1, the J call TRBJ2-3, with TRBD1 matching 7 bases. The CDR3 extends over 14 amino acids. With V trimmed by 6 bases and J by 3 bases, 6 bases remained unmatched. Germline loops: CDR1 MGHDK, CDR2 SYGVNS. The CDR3 region has the DNA TGTGCCAGCAGGGACGACAGGGTTACAGATACGCAGTATTTT. Translation: CASRDDRVTDTQYF.

The rearrangement links TRBV7-2 to TRBJ2-1; 7 nucleotides line up with TRBD2. The germline CDR1 and CDR2 sequences are SGHTA and FQGNSA. The J segment lost 8 bases and the V segment lost 3 bases, leaving 4 bases of the junction unmatched. There are 13 residues in the CDR3. The CDR3 reads CASSFFGGDEQFF. In nucleotides, the CDR3 is TGTGCCAGCAGCTTTTTTGGGGGGGATGAGCAGTTCTTC.

This chain uses TRBV25-1 with TRBJ1-1; D is perhaps TRBD1 (6 bases). Trimming removed 8 bases from V and 10 bases from J, with 14 bases in between. Germline-derived CDR1 and CDR2 are MGHDK and SYGVNS. This CDR3 region has 11 residues. CDR3 nucleotides: TGTGCCAGCGGGGTGGGGGCGCGAGCTTTCTTT. Its translation is CASGVGARAFF.

The chain has TRBV6-6 and TRBJ1-3, with TRBD1 matching 10 bases. V trimming: 6 bases; J trimming: 7 bases; junction bases outside the gene matches: 12. Germline lookup yields CDR1 MNHNY and CDR2 SVGAGI (reference sequence). This CDR3 comprises 16 residues. The CDR3 reads CASSLLGTGVANTIYF. CDR3 DNA sequence: TGTGCCAGCAGCCTACTGGGGACAGGGGTTGCGAACACCATATATTTT.

This clone was picked up a small number of times. The chain uses TRBV5-1 and TRBJ1-3; no clear D gene. The V gene lost 2 bases and the J gene lost 4 bases, with 7 bases spanning the gap. This CDR3 is built from 13 residues. Germline V gives CDR1 SGHRS, CDR2 YFSETQ. CDR3 protein: CASSFRGGNTIYF. The CDR3 DNA reads as TGCGCCAGCAGCTTTCGAGGAGGAAACACCATATATTTT.

The chain employs TRBV2 and TRBJ1-1; D unresolved. V lost 7 bases, J lost 7 bases, and 16 bases lay in between. Per germline, CDR1 SNHLY and CDR2 FYNNEI. The CDR3 is made up of 13 amino acids. The DNA for the CDR3 is TGTGCCAGCACGGATCCGACTAATGTTGAAGCTTTCTTT. It codes for CASTDPTNVEAFF.

V is TRBV5-4 and J is TRBJ2-5; 8 positions match TRBD2. Germline trimming cut 4 bases from V and 4 bases from J; bases unmatched to any gene: 6. The V gene's germline CDR1 is SGHNT and CDR2 YYREEE (reference sequence). The CDR3 is 14 residues long. The CDR3 DNA reads TGTGCCAGCAGCCTGGGACTAGGTCGAGAGACCCAGTACTTC. The encoded protein is CASSLGLGRETQYF.

V and J are TRBV3-1 (or the pseudogene TRBV3-2) and TRBJ2-1; TRBD1 matches 7 bases. The V segment lost 7 bases and the J segment 3 bases; nucleotides outside the gene matches: 6. The germline gives CDR1 LGHDT, CDR2 YNNKEL (reference sequence). This CDR3 spans 14 amino acids. Written as DNA, the CDR3 is TGTGCCAGCACCCGGGACAGCCTCTACAATGAGCAGTTCTTC. Residues: CASTRDSLYNEQFF.

This clone was picked up one time. DNA of the CDR3: TGTGCCAGCACAGGTGTGGAGACCCAGTACTTC. Translating gives CASTGVETQYF. The V and J genes are TRBV28 and TRBJ2-5; D ambiguous. V gave up 7 bases and J gave up 5 bases, with 8 bases separating them. CDR3 length equals 11 residues. The germline V gene has CDR1 MDHEN and CDR2 SYDVKM.

The chain joins TRBV5-1 to TRBJ2-4; possible D gene TRBD1, 6 bases. This CDR3 comprises 16 residues. The V end was cut by 4 bases, the J end by 4 bases, with 18 bases between. The V gene's germline CDR1 is SGHRS and CDR2 YFSETQ. CDR3 region: CASSPVGRGGKNIQYF. The CDR3 DNA reads as TGCGCCAGCAGCCCCGTCGGCAGGGGTGGGAAAAACATTCAGTACTTC.

This clone was observed a few times. V and J are TRBV4-3 and TRBJ1-1, with 11 nucleotides matching TRBD1. Germline V gives CDR1 LGHNA, CDR2 YSLEER. The CDR3 covers 19 residues. J was trimmed by 1 base and V by 0 bases; bases with no gene match: 10. CDR3 sequence: CASSQDFRTGGSGNTEAFF. The CDR3 DNA is TGCGCCAGCAGCCAAGATTTTAGGACAGGGGGCTCTGGGAACACTGAAGCTTTCTTT.

The rearrangement uses TRBV29-1 and TRBJ1-2, with 7 bases matching TRBD1. CDR1 and CDR2 (germline): SQVTM, ANQGSEA. The CDR3 runs to 13 residues. The trim removed 6 bases at V and 3 bases at J, leaving 7 bases unmatched. Written as DNA, the CDR3 is TGCAGCGTGGGGAGACAGGGACACTATGGCTACACCTTC. Residues: CSVGRQGHYGYTF.

The chain is built from TRBV6-6 and TRBJ2-3; TRBD1 agrees at 7 bases. V dropped 6 bases and J dropped 2; count of bases not matched to a gene: 8. The CDR3 sequence is 15 residues long. Germline-derived CDR1 and CDR2 are MNHNY and SVGAGI (reference sequence). This CDR3 is CASRTGDADTDTQYF. CDR3 DNA: TGTGCCAGCAGAACAGGGGACGCGGACACAGATACGCAGTATTTT.